Listed here are 9 T cell receptor beta chains from one sample, sequenced in a study of T-cell memory formation after mild COVID-19. In TCRdb, the 5' RACE reads were re-called with MiXCR into one record per CDR3 protein. The table records 100,000 to 150,000 distinct CDR3 sequences, about 6% of them present only once. What was sequenced was PBMCs or a T cell subset sorted from them (not recorded which). All receptors derive from an adult woman who had mild COVID-19 (a few samples of this study predate the infection). Cell type and time point are not known.

This clonotype was counted a few times. The rearrangement links TRBV4-2 to TRBJ2-2, with 9 bases aligning to TRBD2. Losses at the gene ends were 4 bases for V and 6 bases for J; bases not matched to a gene: 9. The V gene's germline CDR1 is LGHNA and CDR2 YNFKEQ. The length of the CDR3 is 16 residues. This CDR3 is CASSPTPGLAPGELFF. The DNA of the CDR3 is TGTGCCAGCAGCCCTACTCCGGGACTAGCCCCCGGGGAGCTGTTTTTT.

V gene TRBV7-2 combines with J gene TRBJ2-3; no reliable D call. V was clipped by 5 bases and J by 3 bases, with 6 bases between them. Germline-derived CDR1 and CDR2 are SGHTA and FQGNSA. The CDR3 covers 12 residues. The CDR3 region has the DNA TGTGCCAGCAGCCAATATACAGATACGCAGTATTTT. Its translation: CASSQYTDTQYF. Full variable domain (missing parts from reference TRBV7-2 and TRBJ2-3): GAGVSQSPSNKVTEKGKDVELRCDPISGHTALYWYRQSLGQGLEFLIYFQGNSAPDKSGLPSDRFSAERTGGSVSTLTIQRTQQEDSAVYLCASSQYTDTQYFGPGTRLTVL.

J is TRBJ2-7 and V is TRBV5-4, with TRBD1 as a possible D gene (6 bases). Germline V gives CDR1 SGHNT, CDR2 YYREEE (reference sequence). Trimming shortened V by 1 base and J by 4 bases, and 12 bases separated the two germline ends. The CDR3 has 14 amino acids. This CDR3 is CASSLIAGAYEQYF. DNA for the CDR3: TGTGCCAGCAGCTTGATTGCAGGGGCGTACGAGCAGTACTTC. The complete variable domain, with remaining parts taken from reference TRBV5-4 and TRBJ2-7, reads ETGVTQSPTHLIKTRGQQVTLRCSSQSGHNTVSWYQQALGQGPQFIFQYYREEENGRGNFPPRFSGLQFPNYSSELNVNALELDDSALYLCASSLIAGAYEQYFGPGTRLTVT.

The rearrangement uses TRBV7-2 and TRBJ1-2, with D tentatively TRBD1 (6 bases). Trimming stripped 2 bases from V and 6 bases from J, with 10 bases between. The CDR3 is 13 residues long. Germline CDR1 and CDR2: SGHTA and FQGNSA. The CDR3 coding sequence is TGTGCCAGCAGCTTAACGGGGGGCCATGGCTACACCTTC. The encoded protein is CASSLTGGHGYTF.

The chain is built from TRBV30 and TRBJ1-6; perhaps TRBD1 as D (5 bases). The CDR3 totals 14 residues. CDR1 is GTSNPN and CDR2 is SVGIG in the germline V gene (reference sequence). Trimming shortened V by 5 bases and J by 4 bases, and 12 bases separated the two germline ends. CDR3 amino acids: CAWGPGTYNSPLHF. For the CDR3, the DNA is TGTGCCTGGGGGCCGGGGACTTATAATTCACCCCTCCACTTT. Full variable domain (missing parts from reference TRBV30 and TRBJ1-6): SQTIHQWPATLVQPVGSPLSLECTVEGTSNPNLYWYRQAAGRGLQLLFYSVGIGQISSEVPQNLSASRPQDRQFILSSKKLLLSDSGFYLCAWGPGTYNSPLHFGNGTRLTVT.

This clonotype was counted at least ten times. V is TRBV7-3 and J is TRBJ2-3; D gene uncertain. The CDR3 length is 14 residues. CDR1 SGHTA and CDR2 FQGTGA come from the germline V gene. Trimming removed 0 bases from V and 8 bases from J, with 12 bases in between. The CDR3 nucleotides read TGTGCCAGCAGCTTAACAGGAGTGACCGGTACGCAGTATTTT. Translating gives CASSLTGVTGTQYF.

This clonotype showed up many times. The V and J genes are TRBV24-1 and TRBJ2-7; the D call may be TRBD1 or TRBD2 (6 bases each). The CDR3 has 13 residues. V shed 2 bases and J shed 9 bases, with 13 bases lying between them. The germline V gene has CDR1 KGHDR and CDR2 SFDVKD. CDR3 loop: CATSDWSGARQYF. In DNA, the CDR3 is TGTGCCACCAGTGATTGGTCGGGGGCTCGGCAGTACTTC.

This clonotype turned up a few times. This sequence joins TRBV12-3 or TRBV12-4 and TRBJ1-2; 12 positions agree with TRBD1. There are 15 residues in the CDR3. V lost 6 bases to trimming and J lost 5 bases; unmatched junction nucleotides: 7. As DNA, the CDR3 is TGTGCCAGCAGGCCTGGGACAGGGGGCGCTTATGGCTACACCTTC. It codes for CASRPGTGGAYGYTF.

The rearrangement uses TRBV15 and TRBJ2-5; 8 bases are a match to TRBD2. CDR3 size: 16 residues. CDR1 is LNHNV, CDR2 YYDKDF, per germline (reference sequence). J lost 8 bases, V lost 5 bases, and 16 bases had no gene match. CDR3 in amino acids: CATSGRLPGRVETQYF. The CDR3 bases are TGTGCCACCAGCGGCCGACTTCCCGGGAGGGTCGAAACCCAGTACTTC.